These 20 T cell receptor beta chains were all obtained from the same sample, sequenced in a study of shared clonotypes between healthy human individuals. Sequencing used immunoSEQ multiplex PCR; TCRdb keeps in-frame clones, though not all of them. The table lists some 1 million clones, around 75% of them singletons. The source material was memory CD4+ T cells sorted from blood. The subset was: CD45RA-negative fraction. These receptors all stem from a man younger than 30 in good health.

This clone came up a few times. DNA of the CDR3: TGCAGTGCTGGGAGACTGGAGGAGCAGTACTTC. Residues: CSAGRLEEQYF. The rearrangement joins TRBV20-1 to TRBJ2-7, with a weak D call TRBD2 (5 bases). The CDR3 covers 11 residues. Between the trimmed V and J ends, which lost 5 bases and 7 bases, there was a span of 12 bases. Germline-derived CDR1 and CDR2 are DFQATT and SNEGSKA (reference sequence).

J is TRBJ1-4 and V is TRBV27; TRBD1 might be the D (6 bases). V was cut by 5 bases and J by 0 bases, with 10 bases left in between. Germline CDR1 reads MNHEY; CDR2 reads SMNVEV (reference sequence). CDR3 size: 15 residues. This CDR3 reads CASSITGTTNEKLFF. CDR3 coding DNA: TGTGCCAGCAGTATCACAGGGACAACTAATGAAAAACTGTTTTTT. Filled out from reference TRBV27 and TRBJ1-4, the complete variable domain reads EAQVTQNPRYLITVTGKKLTVTCSQNMNHEYMSWYRQDPGLGLRQIYYSMNVEVTDKGDVPEGYKVSRKEKRNFPLILESPSPNQTSLYFCASSITGTTNEKLFFGSGTQLSVL.

This clone has a count of ten or more. This CDR3 is CASSPGLDHSYEQYF. Here the CDR3 DNA reads TGTGCCAGCTCACCAGGGCTTGATCACTCCTACGAGCAGTACTTC. The V and J genes are TRBV18 and TRBJ2-7; D not certain. Germline lookup yields CDR1 KGHSH and CDR2 LQKENI. The CDR3 is 15 amino acids. Trimming removed 2 bases from V and 0 bases from J, with 11 bases in between.

The rearrangement links TRBV10-2 to TRBJ2-7, with a possible D match to TRBD1 (6 bases). Germline lookup yields CDR1 WSHSY and CDR2 SAAADI. CDR3 size: 16 residues. V was trimmed by 6 bases and J by 3 bases, leaving 21 bases between them. The CDR3 coding sequence is TGCGCCAGCAGACAGGGTGAGCCCTCCCTAAGCTACGAGCAGTACTTC. It is translated as CASRQGEPSLSYEQYF.

The genes are TRBV5-6 and TRBJ2-2; 9 positions agree with TRBD2. The germline V gene encodes CDR1 SGHDT and CDR2 YYEEEE. Trimming at V came to 2 bases and at J to 6 bases, leaving 5 bases not matched to a gene. This CDR3 spans 15 amino acids. CDR3 sequence (DNA): TGTGCCAGCAGCTTCGGGACTAGCTCGGCCGGGGAGCTGTTTTTT. It yields the protein CASSFGTSSAGELFF.

A word on this clone: The sample has other DNA sequences that encode this CDR3 too. This sequence joins TRBV5-6 and TRBJ2-7, with 7 bases that match TRBD1. The CDR3 extends over 14 amino acids. Per the germline V gene, CDR1 is SGHDT and CDR2 is YYEEEE. Losses at the gene ends were 0 bases for V and 4 bases for J; bases not matched to a gene: 4. Written as DNA, the CDR3 is TGTGCCAGCAGCTTGGCAGGGACAGAATACGAGCAGTACTTC. Amino acids: CASSLAGTEYEQYF.

This chain joins TRBV18 and TRBJ2-4; TRBD2 aligns across 11 bases. This CDR3 comprises 15 residues. V trimming: 0 bases; J trimming: 11 bases; junction bases outside the gene matches: 6. Germline CDR1 KGHSH, CDR2 LQKENI. In DNA, the CDR3 is TGTGCCAGCTCACCACCGAAAACTAGCGGGAGTGTTCAGTACTTC. It is translated as CASSPPKTSGSVQYF.

V and J are TRBV9 and TRBJ2-6, with 9 bases matching TRBD1. V dropped 4 bases and J dropped 4; count of bases not matched to a gene: 9. Looked up from germline, CDR1 is SGDLS and CDR2 is YYNGEE. The CDR3 runs to 17 residues. DNA of the CDR3: TGTGCCAGCAGCACCCGGACAGGGGCGTCGGGGGCCAACGTCCTGACTTTC. As protein: CASSTRTGASGANVLTF.

In this sample, this clone turned up a few times. CDR3 DNA sequence: TGTGCCAGCTCAATGATGGAAGATACGCAGTATTTT. Its protein is CASSMMEDTQYF. V usage is TRBV18 and J usage is TRBJ2-3; no firm D call. CDR1 and CDR2 (germline): KGHSH, LQKENI. There are 12 residues in the CDR3. V shed 5 bases and J shed 5 bases, with 8 bases lying between them.

The chain employs TRBV30 and TRBJ2-3, with D hard to call. The CDR3 is 14 amino acids. V was clipped by 0 bases and J by 10 bases, with 17 bases between them. CDR1 and CDR2 (germline): GTSNPN, SVGIG (reference sequence). The CDR3 DNA is TGTGCCTGGAGTGTTAAAATGTTGAAAGTGGCGCAGTATTTT. Residues: CAWSVKMLKVAQYF.

The chain links TRBV6-6 to TRBJ2-1, with a possible D match to TRBD2 (5 bases). V lost 5 bases and J lost 4, with 12 bases in between. The CDR3 totals 14 residues. Per germline, CDR1 MNHNY and CDR2 SVGAGI (reference sequence). CDR3 in DNA: TGTGCCAGCAGTGACGCGGGCGCATACAATGAGCAGTTCTTC. This codes for CASSDAGAYNEQFF.

The CDR3 DNA reads TGTGCCAGCATGAGAGACGGCAACACTGAAGCTTTCTTT. This sequence encodes CASMRDGNTEAFF. This chain connects TRBV6-1 to TRBJ1-1; D gene unclear. Trimming stripped 7 bases from V and 2 bases from J, with 11 bases between. The CDR3 is 13 residues long. In germline, CDR1 is MNHNS, CDR2 SASEGT.

The rearrangement links TRBV25-1 to TRBJ2-5; the D gene is possibly TRBD2 (5 bases). In germline, CDR1 is MGHDK, CDR2 SYGVNS. This CDR3 contains 11 residues. V was trimmed by 10 bases and J by 5 bases, leaving 11 bases between them. CDR3 protein: CATGDWETQYF. CDR3 DNA: TGTGCCACCGGGGATTGGGAGACCCAGTACTTC.

This chain links TRBV5-1 with TRBJ1-4; 9 bases map to TRBD1. The CDR3 length is 15 residues. Trimming removed 3 bases from V and 6 bases from J; junction bases left unmatched: 6. Per the germline V gene, CDR1 is SGHRS and CDR2 is YFSETQ. CDR3 DNA sequence: TGCGCCAGCAGCTGGCGACAGGGGGTAGATGAAAAACTGTTTTTT. Translation: CASSWRQGVDEKLFF.

This chain connects TRBV2 to TRBJ2-7; 9 bases are shared with TRBD2. Germline V gives CDR1 SNHLY, CDR2 FYNNEI. The CDR3 is 16 amino acids. The V segment lost 3 bases and the J segment 2 bases; nucleotides outside the gene matches: 8. The CDR3 DNA sequence: TGTGCCAGCAGTGAGGTAGCGGGAGTCATGACCTACGAGCAGTACTTC. It yields the protein CASSEVAGVMTYEQYF.

The rearrangement joins TRBV30 to TRBJ2-3, with a possible D match to TRBD1 (6 bases). The germline V gene has CDR1 GTSNPN and CDR2 SVGIG (reference sequence). This CDR3 has 12 amino acids. V dropped 8 bases and J dropped 1 base, with 10 bases sitting between them. The CDR3 DNA reads as TGTGCCGGACAGCCCGGCACAGATACGCAGTATTTT. Translation: CAGQPGTDTQYF.

The J gene is TRBJ2-7, the V gene TRBV7-9, with 8 bases lining up with TRBD2. V gave up 7 bases and J gave up 2 bases; unmatched junction bases: 4. CDR1 and CDR2 (germline): SEHNR, FQNEAQ (reference sequence). The CDR3 has 13 amino acids. CDR3 sequence (DNA): TGTGCCAGCAAGTCGGGAGGGACCTACGAGCAGTACTTC. This sequence encodes CASKSGGTYEQYF.

This clone has more than one count but fewer than ten. The chain employs TRBV7-8 and TRBJ1-1; possible D gene TRBD1, 6 bases. V lost 0 bases, J lost 0 bases, and 8 bases lay in between. The CDR3 runs 15 residues. The germline V gene encodes CDR1 SGHVS and CDR2 FQNEAQ. CDR3 amino acids: CASSLAPGVNTEAFF. The CDR3 coding sequence is TGTGCCAGCAGCTTAGCGCCAGGGGTGAACACTGAAGCTTTCTTT.

This clone showed up just once. V usage is TRBV6-6 and J usage is TRBJ1-4; a weak D match, TRBD1 (5 bases). With 5 bases removed from V and 8 bases from J, the gap between germline ends came to 12 bases. This CDR3 has 13 amino acids. Germline V gene lookup returns CDR1 MNHNY and CDR2 SVGAGI (reference sequence). The CDR3 region has the DNA TGTGCCAGCAGTCAGGGATTGGGAGAAAAACTGTTTTTT. Its translation: CASSQGLGEKLFF.

This rearrangement joins TRBV5-5 to TRBJ2-7; 8 bases are a match to TRBD1. CDR1 and CDR2 from the germline V gene are SGHKS and YYEKEE (reference sequence). J was trimmed by 0 bases and V by 4 bases; bases with no gene match: 12. The CDR3 contains 17 residues. The CDR3 region is CASSEVSPGQVSYEQYF. The DNA for the CDR3 is TGTGCCAGCAGCGAGGTTAGTCCGGGACAGGTCTCCTACGAGCAGTACTTC.